Here is one TCR beta chain with its context. This clonotype was seen more than once but under ten times. Its antigen is currently not known. Base qualities are not recorded, but no much larger clone differs from it by a single base. Trimming removed 4 bases from V and 1 base from J, leaving 11 bases between the germline ends. As encoded in the germline V gene, CDR1 is SGHRS while CDR2 is YFSETQ. The CDR3 sequence holds 14 residues, the cysteine and phenylalanine included. Only CDR3 DNA is held: 42 bases, read in frame from base 1. The data originate from a study of CD8 T cells in ankylosing spondylitis (dated by TCRdb to 2016 to 2017). With respect to the entire study: T cell receptor beta repertoires were profiled in healthy donors and ankylosing spondylitis patients so that disease-linked TCR variants could be found. In total, the full study cohort was made up of 100 to 140 healthy donors and 25 ankylosing spondylitis patients. Peripheral blood was sampled, and synovial fluid was also collected from ankylosing spondylitis patients.

The run used an Illumina HiSeq 2500. TCR beta libraries were prepared by quantitative 5'-RACE with molecular barcodes. The paper's processing steps were these. A new computational method based on a probabilistic model of VDJ rearrangement was used to identify disease-linked TCR variants. TCRdb reanalyzed the raw reads on its own, using fastp at Q25 for trimming and MiXCR for clone calling, and kept in-frame beta chains. Every distinct CDR3 protein forms one entry, paired with its most common genes and DNA. TCRdb's processing, not the study's, gives the V and J calls here. For this sample there are about 500,000 distinct CDR3 sequences; 12% appear just once. The top ten clones comprise nearly 7% of the sample. What the work shows at the level of the full study, not this receptor alone: Blood from ankylosing spondylitis patients appeared to be characterized by a TCR beta motif composed of roughly 8 highly homologous amino acid variants. Some motif variants were previously reported in synovial fluid and blood of reactive arthritis patients, suggesting common disease-initiation mechanisms. The disease-linked clones were reported as significantly enriched in matched synovial fluid samples from ankylosing spondylitis patients. The disease-linked clones had a CD8+ phenotype and were found at relatively low frequencies in peripheral blood.

Sequences were obtained from blood, either unsorted or a sorted T cell fraction (not recorded which). This clonotype originated in a male donor with ankylosing spondylitis. The chain uses TRBV5-1 and TRBJ1-1, with the identity of the D gene unclear. The CDR3 protein sequence reads: CASSPTIGNTEAFF. The sequenced DNA: TGCGCCAGCAGCCCCACGATAGGGAACACTGAAGCTTTCTTT.